This TCR beta chain was observed in a study of blood T cell repertoires in COVID-19. Whole-study context: Sites across the United States, Italy and Spain contributed samples from acute and convalescent COVID-19. T cells, B-cell-depleted T cells, or PBMCs provided the cDNA or gDNA that served as material.

Clones were read by immunoSEQ multiplex PCR, and TCRdb kept only the in-frame ones, dropping some. The data hold roughly 280,000 clones, with 70% to 90% observed a single time. The germline gives CDR1 ENHRY, CDR2 SYGVKD. Trimming cost V 2 bases and J 7 bases, with 12 bases left between them. This CDR3 is built from 13 residues. This chain connects TRBV10-3 to TRBJ2-7; D is uncertain. This TCR derives from an older woman with COVID-19, enrolled during active disease. Sequencing used peripheral blood. The CDR3 DNA is TGTGCCATCAGTGAGACGTCTATCATAGAGCAGTACTTC. Protein product: CAISETSIIEQYF.